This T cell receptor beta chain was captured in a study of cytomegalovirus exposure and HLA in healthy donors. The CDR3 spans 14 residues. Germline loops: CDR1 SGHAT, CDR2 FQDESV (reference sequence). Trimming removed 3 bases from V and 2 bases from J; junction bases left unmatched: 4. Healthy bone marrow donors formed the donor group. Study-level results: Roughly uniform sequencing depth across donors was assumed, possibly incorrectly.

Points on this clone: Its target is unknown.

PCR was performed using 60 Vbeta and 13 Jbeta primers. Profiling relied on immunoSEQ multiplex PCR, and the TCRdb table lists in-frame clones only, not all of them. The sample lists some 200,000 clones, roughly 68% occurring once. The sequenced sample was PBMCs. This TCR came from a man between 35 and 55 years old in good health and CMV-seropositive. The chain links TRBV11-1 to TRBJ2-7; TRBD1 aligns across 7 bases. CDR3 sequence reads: CASSLATGAYEQYF. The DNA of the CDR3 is TGTGCCAGCAGCTTGGCAACAGGGGCCTACGAGCAGTACTTC.